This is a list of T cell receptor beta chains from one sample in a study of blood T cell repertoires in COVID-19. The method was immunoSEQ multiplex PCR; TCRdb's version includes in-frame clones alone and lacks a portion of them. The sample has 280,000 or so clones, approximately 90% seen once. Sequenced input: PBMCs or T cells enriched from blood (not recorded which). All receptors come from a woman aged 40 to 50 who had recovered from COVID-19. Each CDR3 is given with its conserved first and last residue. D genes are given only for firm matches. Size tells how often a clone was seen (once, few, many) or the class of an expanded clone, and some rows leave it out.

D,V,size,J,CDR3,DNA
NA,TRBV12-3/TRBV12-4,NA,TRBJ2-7,CASTSGRGEQYF,TGTGCCAGCACAAGCGGCCGGGGCGAGCAGTACTTC
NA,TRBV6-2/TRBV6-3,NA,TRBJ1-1,CASSYTRKIMMNTEAFF,TGTGCCAGCAGTTATACGCGGAAGATTATGATGAACACTGAAGCTTTCTTT
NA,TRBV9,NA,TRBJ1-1,CASSAVDYTEAFF,TGTGCCAGCAGCGCGGTTGACTACACTGAAGCTTTCTTT
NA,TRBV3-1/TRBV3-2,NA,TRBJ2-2,CASSQEYGELFF,TGTGCCAGCAGCCAAGAATACGGGGAGCTGTTTTTT
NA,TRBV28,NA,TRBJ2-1,CASSAPAGTYNEQFF,TGTGCCAGCAGTGCCCCAGCAGGGACCTACAATGAGCAGTTCTTC
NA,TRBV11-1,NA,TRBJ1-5,CASSSDRNQPQHF,TGTGCCAGCAGCTCAGACAGGAATCAGCCCCAGCATTTT
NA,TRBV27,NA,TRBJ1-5,CASRASAAGQPQHF,TGTGCCAGCAGGGCATCAGCAGCGGGTCAGCCCCAGCATTTT
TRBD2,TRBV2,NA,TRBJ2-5,CASSEGWGAGEIFETQYF,TGTGCCAGCAGTGAAGGTTGGGGAGCGGGAGAGATCTTTGAGACCCAGTACTTC
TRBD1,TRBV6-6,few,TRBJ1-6,CASSYSGQDNSPLHF,TGTGCCAGCAGTTACTCGGGACAGGATAATTCACCCCTCCACTTT
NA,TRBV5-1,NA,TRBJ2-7,CASSRTDLGDEQYF,TGCGCCAGCAGCCGGACGGACCTGGGAGACGAGCAGTACTTC
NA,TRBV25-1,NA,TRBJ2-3,CASSVTGSTDTQYF,TGTGCCAGCAGTGTTACAGGTAGCACAGATACGCAGTATTTT
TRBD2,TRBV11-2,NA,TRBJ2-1,CASNLPGLANEQFF,TGTGCCAGCAACCTTCCGGGACTAGCCAATGAGCAGTTCTTC
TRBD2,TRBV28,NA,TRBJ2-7,CASSSMTSGRGGGKYF,TGTGCCAGCAGTTCAATGACTAGCGGGAGGGGGGGTGGAAAGTACTTC
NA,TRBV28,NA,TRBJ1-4,CASSLTAATNEKLFF,TGTGCCAGCAGTTTAACAGCAGCAACTAATGAAAAACTGTTTTTT
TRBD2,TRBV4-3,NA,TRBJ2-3,CASSQEARVLAGGHPDTQYF,TGCGCCAGCAGCCAAGAGGCACGTGTGCTAGCGGGAGGGCACCCAGATACGCAGTATTTT
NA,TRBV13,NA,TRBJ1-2,CASSFSRGEFYGYTF,TGTGCCAGCAGCTTCTCCAGGGGAGAGTTCTATGGCTACACCTTC
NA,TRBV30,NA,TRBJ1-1,CAWSREQLNTEAFF,TGTGCCTGGAGTCGGGAACAGTTGAACACTGAAGCTTTCTTT
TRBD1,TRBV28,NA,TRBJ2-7,CASSLDRVNEQYF,TGTGCCAGCAGCCTGGACAGGGTGAACGAGCAGTACTTC
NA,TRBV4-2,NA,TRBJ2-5,CASSQEGGRQETQYF,TGTGCCAGCAGCCAAGAAGGGGGTAGACAAGAGACCCAGTACTTC
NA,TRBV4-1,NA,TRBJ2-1,CASSRRPNSGEQFF,TGCGCCAGCAGCCGACGTCCGAATTCGGGGGAGCAGTTCTTC
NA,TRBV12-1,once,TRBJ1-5,CASSFGQGTNQPQHF,NA
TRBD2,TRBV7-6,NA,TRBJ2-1,CASSVIAGYNEQFF,TGTGCCAGCAGCGTCATAGCGGGATACAATGAGCAGTTCTTC
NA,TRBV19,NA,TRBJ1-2,CASSITGQLYGYTF,TGTGCCAGTAGTATAACGGGACAACTCTATGGCTACACCTTC
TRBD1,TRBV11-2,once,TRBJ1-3,CASSRRDRGNTIYF,TGTGCCAGCAGCCGCCGGGACAGGGGAAACACCATATATTTT
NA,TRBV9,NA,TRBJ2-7,CASSVSDFTYEQYF,TGTGCCAGCAGCGTAAGTGACTTCACCTACGAGCAGTACTTC
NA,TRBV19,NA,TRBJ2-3,CASSIKSGDRPDTQYF,TGTGCCAGTAGTATAAAGTCCGGGGATCGTCCGGATACGCAGTATTTT
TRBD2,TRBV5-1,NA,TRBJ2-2,CASSPGGLAVNTGELFF,TGCGCCAGCAGCCCGGGGGGGCTAGCGGTGAACACCGGGGAGCTGTTTTTT
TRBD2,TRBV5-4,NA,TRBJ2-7,CASSPSGASSYEQYF,TGTGCCAGCAGCCCGAGCGGGGCAAGCTCCTACGAGCAGTACTTC
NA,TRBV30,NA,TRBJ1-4,CAWGRAGELFF,TGTGCCTGGGGCCGGGCGGGCGAGCTGTTTTTT
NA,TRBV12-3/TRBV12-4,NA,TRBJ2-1,CASSLIGEQFF,TGTGCCAGCAGTTTAATCGGTGAGCAGTTCTTC
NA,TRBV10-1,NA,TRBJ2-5,CASSESGGLGQYF,TGCGCCAGCAGTGAGTCCGGGGGTCTTGGCCAGTACTTC
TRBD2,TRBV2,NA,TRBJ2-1,CASSPWGLAGLDNEQFF,TGTGCCAGCTCCCCCTGGGGGCTAGCGGGTCTCGACAATGAGCAGTTCTTC
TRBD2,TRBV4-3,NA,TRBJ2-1,CASSPWASGSDEQFF,TGCGCCAGCAGCCCCTGGGCTAGCGGGAGTGATGAGCAGTTCTTC
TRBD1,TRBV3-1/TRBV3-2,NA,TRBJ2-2,CASSWRTGLYTGELFF,TGTGCCAGCAGCTGGAGGACAGGTCTTTACACCGGGGAGCTGTTTTTT
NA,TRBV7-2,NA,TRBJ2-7,CASSLSQGSSYEQYF,TGTGCCAGCAGCTTAAGTCAGGGGTCATCCTACGAGCAGTACTTC
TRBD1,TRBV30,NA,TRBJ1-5,CAWSSGTGLSNQPQHF,TGTGCCTGGAGTTCTGGGACAGGTCTTAGCAATCAGCCCCAGCATTTT
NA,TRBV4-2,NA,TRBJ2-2,CASRLSEGQINTGELFF,TGTGCCAGCAGGCTCTCGGAGGGACAGATTAACACCGGGGAGCTGTTTTTT
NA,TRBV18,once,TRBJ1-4,CASSLRRFGATNEKLFF,TGTGCCAGCTCACTTCGGAGGTTTGGCGCAACTAATGAAAAACTGTTTTTT
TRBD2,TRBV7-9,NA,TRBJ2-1,CASSLGTSGRYNEQFF,TGTGCCAGCAGCTTAGGAACTAGCGGGAGATACAATGAGCAGTTCTTC
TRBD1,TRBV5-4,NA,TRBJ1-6,CASSLGGARDSPLHF,TGTGCCAGCAGCCTAGGGGGCGCCCGGGATTCACCCCTCCACTTT
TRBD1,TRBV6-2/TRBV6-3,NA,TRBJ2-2,CASRPRVGQGATGELFF,TGTGCCAGCCGCCCGAGGGTCGGACAGGGGGCCACCGGGGAGCTGTTTTTT
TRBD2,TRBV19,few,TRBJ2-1,CASSIEAGGPRSEQFF,TGTGCCAGTAGTATAGAAGCGGGAGGGCCACGATCCGAGCAGTTCTTC
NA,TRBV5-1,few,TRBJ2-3,CASSSLSASTDTQYF,TGCGCCAGCAGCTCACTCTCCGCTAGCACAGATACGCAGTATTTT
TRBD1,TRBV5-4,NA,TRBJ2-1,CASSRTGVSYNEQFF,TGTGCCAGCAGTCGGACAGGGGTTTCCTACAATGAGCAGTTCTTC
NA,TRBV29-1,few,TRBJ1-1,CSVEDSAGSYEAFF,TGCAGCGTTGAAGATTCGGCAGGGTCGTATGAAGCTTTCTTT
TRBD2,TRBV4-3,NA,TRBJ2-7,CASTPGGLAGLSSSYEQYF,TGCGCCAGCACTCCGGGGGGACTAGCGGGCCTGAGTAGCTCCTACGAGCAGTACTTC
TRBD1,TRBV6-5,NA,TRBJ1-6,CASSYSGTGVSPLHF,TGTGCCAGCAGTTACTCCGGGACAGGGGTTTCACCCCTCCACTTT
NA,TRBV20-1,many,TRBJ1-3,CSASTGGNTIYF,TGCAGTGCTAGTACAGGTGGAAACACCATATATTTT
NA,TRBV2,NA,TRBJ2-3,CASRSLTDTQYF,TGTGCCAGTCGGTCCCTCACAGATACGCAGTATTTT
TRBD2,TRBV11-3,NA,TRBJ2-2,CASSLYSGQTGELFF,TGTGCCAGCAGCTTATATAGCGGGCAGACCGGGGAGCTGTTTTTT
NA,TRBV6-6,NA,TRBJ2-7,CASRGASYEQYF,TGTGCCAGCAGGGGGGCCTCCTACGAGCAGTACTTC
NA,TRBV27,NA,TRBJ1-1,CASRGRDTEAFF,TGTGCCAGCAGGGGGCGCGACACTGAAGCTTTCTTT
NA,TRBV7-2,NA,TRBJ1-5,CASSSVGGGTWNQPQHF,TGTGCCAGCAGCTCCGTCGGGGGAGGCACTTGGAATCAGCCCCAGCATTTT
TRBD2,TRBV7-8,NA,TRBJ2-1,CASSLGGGTRTSDLYNEQFF,TGTGCCAGCAGCTTAGGTGGGGGGACTCGGACTAGCGATCTATACAATGAGCAGTTCTTC
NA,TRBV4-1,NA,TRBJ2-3,CASSQAISTDTQYF,TGCGCCAGCAGCCAAGCTATTAGCACAGATACGCAGTATTTT
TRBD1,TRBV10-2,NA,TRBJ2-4,CASSESGTGGNIQYF,TGCGCCAGCAGTGAGTCTGGGACAGGGGGAAACATTCAGTACTTC
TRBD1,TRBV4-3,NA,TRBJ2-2,CASSPGQGSNTGELFF,TGCGCCAGCAGCCCGGGACAGGGATCGAACACCGGGGAGCTGTTTTTT
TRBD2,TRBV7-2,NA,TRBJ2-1,CASSFSGSSYNEQFF,TGTGCCAGCAGCTTTAGCGGGAGCTCCTACAATGAGCAGTTCTTC
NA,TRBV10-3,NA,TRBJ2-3,CAISSGEGTDTQYF,TGTGCCATCAGCTCGGGGGAGGGCACAGATACGCAGTATTTT
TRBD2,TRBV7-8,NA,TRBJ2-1,CASSSGLAGGRWQFF,TGTGCCAGCAGCTCGGGACTAGCGGGAGGGCGATGGCAGTTCTTC